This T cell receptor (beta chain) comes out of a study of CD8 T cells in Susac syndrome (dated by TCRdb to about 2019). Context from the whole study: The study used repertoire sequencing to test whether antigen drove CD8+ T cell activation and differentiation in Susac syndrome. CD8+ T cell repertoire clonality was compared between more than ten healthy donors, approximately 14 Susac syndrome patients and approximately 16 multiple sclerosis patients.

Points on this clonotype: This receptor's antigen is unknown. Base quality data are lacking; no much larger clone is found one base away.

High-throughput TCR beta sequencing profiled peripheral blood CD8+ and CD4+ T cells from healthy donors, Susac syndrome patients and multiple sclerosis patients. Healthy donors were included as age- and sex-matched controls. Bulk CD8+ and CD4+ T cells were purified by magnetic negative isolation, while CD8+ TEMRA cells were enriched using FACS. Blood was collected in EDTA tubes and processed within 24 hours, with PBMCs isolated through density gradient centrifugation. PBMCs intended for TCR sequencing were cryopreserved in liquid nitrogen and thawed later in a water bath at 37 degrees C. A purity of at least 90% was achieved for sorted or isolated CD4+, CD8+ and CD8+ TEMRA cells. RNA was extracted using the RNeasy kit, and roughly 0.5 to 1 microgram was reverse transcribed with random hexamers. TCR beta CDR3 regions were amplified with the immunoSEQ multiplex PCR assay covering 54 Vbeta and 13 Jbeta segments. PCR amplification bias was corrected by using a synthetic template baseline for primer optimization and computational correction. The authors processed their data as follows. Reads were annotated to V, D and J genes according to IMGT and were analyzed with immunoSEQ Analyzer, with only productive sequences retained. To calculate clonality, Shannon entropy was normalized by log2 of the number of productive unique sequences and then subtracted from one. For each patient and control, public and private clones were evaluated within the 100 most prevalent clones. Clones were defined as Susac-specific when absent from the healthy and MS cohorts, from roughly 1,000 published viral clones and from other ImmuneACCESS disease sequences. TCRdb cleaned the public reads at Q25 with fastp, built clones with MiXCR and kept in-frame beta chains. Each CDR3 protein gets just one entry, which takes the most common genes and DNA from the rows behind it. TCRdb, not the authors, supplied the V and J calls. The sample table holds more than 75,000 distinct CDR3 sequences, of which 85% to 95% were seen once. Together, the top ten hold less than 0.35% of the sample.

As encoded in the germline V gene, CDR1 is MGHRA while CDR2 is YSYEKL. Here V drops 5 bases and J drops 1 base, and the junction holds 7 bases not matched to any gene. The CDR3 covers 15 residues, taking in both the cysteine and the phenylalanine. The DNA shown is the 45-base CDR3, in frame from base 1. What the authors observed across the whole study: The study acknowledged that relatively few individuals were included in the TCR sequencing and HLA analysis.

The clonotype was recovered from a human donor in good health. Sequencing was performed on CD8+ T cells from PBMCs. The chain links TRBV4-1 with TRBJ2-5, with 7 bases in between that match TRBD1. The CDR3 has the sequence CASSSRAGGQETQYF. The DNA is TGCGCCAGCAGCTCACGGGCAGGGGGCCAAGAGACCCAGTACTTC.